This record looks at one T cell receptor (beta chain) sequence and its context. The antigen is undetermined. Looked up from germline, CDR1 is LNHNV and CDR2 is YYDKDF (reference sequence). V gave up 0 bases and J gave up 3 bases; unmatched junction bases: 6. The CDR3 has 17 residues. After constant-region reverse-primer amplification, full-length variable regions underwent semi-nested PCR with Nested Universal Primer A. TCRdb re-called the 5' RACE reads with MiXCR, one entry per CDR3 protein. The data show around 4,800 distinct CDR3 sequences, with 55% to 75% seen just once and 4% to 5% held by the top ten. Findings and limits, study-wide: Tumor Tregs overlapped most with tumor, then blood, naive CD4+ cells. Tumor memory CD4+ T cell TCR gene usage clustered with blood and lymph node memory CD4+ cells and lymph node naive CD4+ cells.

The sorted Tregs were CD4+CD25+CD127-/low cells. This sequence joins TRBV15 and TRBJ2-2; 8 bases agree with TRBD1. The sequence was collected from a female donor with breast cancer. Sequencing was carried out using Tregs sorted from blood. CDR3 sequence: CATSRDLTGDDTGELFF. CDR3 coding DNA: TGTGCCACCAGCAGAGATCTGACAGGGGATGACACCGGGGAGCTGTTTTTT. The full variable domain, in which reference TRBV15 and TRBJ2-2 provide the parts outside the CDR3, is DAMVIQNPRYQVTQFGKPVTLSCSQTLNHNVMYWYQQKSSQAPKLLFHYYDKDFNNEADTPDNFQSRRPNTSFCFLDIRSPGLGDTAMYLCATSRDLTGDDTGELFFGEGSRLTVL.